This record looks at one TCR beta chain sequence and its context. The data belong to a study of blood T cell repertoires in COVID-19. Study-level background: Specimens from acute and convalescent COVID-19 originated in the United States, Italy and Spain. Nucleic acid was either cDNA or gDNA, and it came from T cells, B-cell-depleted T cells, or PBMCs.

This CDR3 spans 15 amino acids. V was clipped by 1 base and J by 5 bases, with 12 bases between them. Looked up from germline, CDR1 is KGHSH and CDR2 is LQKENI. Study processing details: From reference gene primer amplification, estimates of nucleated cell counts were derived. Sequenced by immunoSEQ multiplex PCR; TCRdb stores in-frame clones only, minus some. Clone size and the V and J calls come from that table; the DNA yielded D and trimming. In the table there are about 55,000 clones, over 75% of which are singletons. This clonotype was obtained from a human donor in a cohort sampled during active COVID-19. The rearrangement links TRBV18 to TRBJ2-1; D uncertain. Sequenced sample: peripheral blood. Written as DNA, the CDR3 is TGTGCCAGCTCACCACTGGTTTATCAGAACAATGAGCAGTTCTTC. Encoded protein: CASSPLVYQNNEQFF.